This T cell receptor beta chain was observed in a study of cytomegalovirus exposure and HLA in healthy donors. General observations from the study: In a later analysis, compared with equally common non-associated chains, HLA-associated beta chains were more expanded.

As concerns this clone: Antigen specificity is unknown.

This CDR3 has 15 residues. Germline CDR1 and CDR2: SGDLS and YYNGEE. The V gene end was trimmed by 4 bases and the J gene end by 4 bases; junction bases not matched to a gene: 4. 13 Jbeta primers and 60 Vbeta primers were used for the PCR. Authors' processing steps: There were 80 million to 95 million unique TCR beta chains by a later count, and approximately 10 million of them were shared. TCRdb keeps only in-frame clones here, not all; method: immunoSEQ multiplex PCR. Clone size and V and J calls were adopted from that table, with D and trimming inferred from the DNA. Recorded here are roughly 100,000 clones; the top ten clones represent about 3%.

The sequenced sample consisted of PBMCs. The clonotype was recovered from a man between 35 and 55 years old in good health and CMV-seronegative. The chain combines TRBV9 with TRBJ2-1; 11 positions match TRBD2. The CDR3 DNA follows: TGTGCCAGCAGCTCGGGACTAGCGGCGTACAATGAGCAGTTCTTC. Protein sequence: CASSSGLAAYNEQFF.